The 20 T cell receptor beta chains below were found in one sample sequenced in a study of cytomegalovirus exposure and HLA in healthy donors. Both 60 Vbeta primers and 13 Jbeta primers went into the PCR. Only in-frame clones appear in the TCRdb table, and some are missing; sequencing was by immunoSEQ multiplex PCR. This sample yields approximately 150,000 clones, of which approximately 72% are seen a single time; 5.5% to 7% belongs to the top ten. The specimen was PBMCs. The origin of the receptors is a woman between 55 and 75 years old in good health and CMV-seronegative.

This clone has a handful of counts. The genes are TRBV7-2 and TRBJ2-1, with 10 bases matching TRBD2. The CDR3 is 15 residues long. Per the germline V gene, CDR1 is SGHTA and CDR2 is FQGNSA. Germline trimming cut 3 bases from V and 6 bases from J; bases unmatched to any gene: 5. CDR3 loop: CASSLSGGAANEQFF. As DNA, the CDR3 is TGTGCCAGCAGCTTGAGCGGGGGGGCCGCCAATGAGCAGTTCTTC.

V and J are TRBV7-6 and TRBJ2-3, with 10 bases that match TRBD2. This CDR3 comprises 18 residues. V lost 6 bases, J lost 0 bases, and 12 bases stayed unmatched. Germline assignment: CDR1 SGHVS and CDR2 FNYEAQ. The CDR3 loop reads CASSPRLTSGTSTDTQYF. As DNA, the CDR3 is TGTGCCAGCAGTCCCAGATTAACTAGCGGGACTAGCACAGATACGCAGTATTTT.

In its sample, this clone was seen a few times. The rearrangement links TRBV9 to TRBJ1-3; D not resolved. The CDR3 is 13 residues long. CDR1 and CDR2 from the germline V gene are SGDLS and YYNGEE. V lost 4 bases and J lost 3, with 8 bases in between. The CDR3 nucleotides read TGTGCCAGCAGCCCAGCAGGTGGAAACACCATATATTTT. Translation gives CASSPAGGNTIYF.

As concerns this clone: At one end, the junction sequence differs from germline, possibly due to a read error. This sequence joins TRBV9 and TRBJ2-5; no clear D. CDR1 is SGDLS, CDR2 YYNGEE, per germline. This CDR3 region has 13 residues. CDR3 sequence (DNA): TGTGCCAGCGGCGTAGGGCCTCAAGAGACCCAGTACTTC. This translates into CASGVGPQETQYF.

Only a few counts were recorded for this clone. In the same sample, other DNA sequences code for this CDR3. The chain carries TRBV5-1 and TRBJ2-7; 7 bases map to TRBD2. CDR1 is SGHRS and CDR2 is YFSETQ in the germline V gene. Trimming cost V 0 bases and J 5 bases; bases outside gene matches: 5. The CDR3 runs 14 residues. The CDR3 loop is CASSLGLALDEQYF. The CDR3, as DNA: TGCGCCAGCAGCTTGGGACTAGCATTGGACGAGCAGTACTTC.

The rearrangement joins TRBV7-9 to TRBJ2-7, with TRBD2 matching 8 bases. V was clipped by 1 base and J by 2 bases; unmatched bases: 7. The germline V gene encodes CDR1 SEHNR and CDR2 FQNEAQ (reference sequence). The CDR3 consists of 16 residues. CDR3: CASSLGSGGRPYEQYF. The CDR3 DNA follows: TGTGCCAGCAGCTTAGGGAGCGGGGGAAGACCCTACGAGCAGTACTTC. The complete variable domain, with remaining parts taken from reference TRBV7-9 and TRBJ2-7, reads DTGVSQNPRHKITKRGQNVTFRCDPISEHNRLYWYRQTLGQGPEFLTYFQNEAQLEKSRLLSDRFSAERPKGSFSTLEIQRTEQGDSAMYLCASSLGSGGRPYEQYFGPGTRLTVT.

This rearrangement joins TRBV7-2 to TRBJ2-3; 12 nucleotides match TRBD2. The CDR3 consists of 17 residues. Germline V lookup: CDR1 SGHTA, CDR2 FQGNSA. Trimming took 3 bases from V and 6 from J; bases not matched to a gene: 10. The CDR3 DNA sequence: TGTGCCAGCAGCTTCGCCGGGACTAGCGGGTTGTCGGATACGCAGTATTTT. Amino acids: CASSFAGTSGLSDTQYF.

The V call is TRBV9, the J call TRBJ1-1, with a weak D call TRBD1 (5 bases). Trimming took 8 bases from V and 0 from J, leaving 17 bases between them. This CDR3 is built from 15 residues. Germline V CDR1 and CDR2: SGDLS, YYNGEE. This CDR3 is CARYPLGGMNTEAFF. The CDR3 region has the DNA TGTGCCAGATATCCGTTGGGGGGAATGAACACTGAAGCTTTCTTT.

The chain uses TRBV10-3 and TRBJ1-1; a possible D gene is TRBD1 (6 bases). CDR1 is ENHRY and CDR2 is SYGVKD in the germline V gene. The germline V and J ends were trimmed by 6 bases and 0 bases, with 11 bases remaining between them. The CDR3 totals 14 residues. The CDR3 region has the DNA TGTGCCATCAGGGACGACAGGTTGAACACTGAAGCTTTCTTT. It encodes CAIRDDRLNTEAFF.

The chain recombines TRBV29-1 with TRBJ2-7; 8 nucleotides agree with TRBD1. The CDR3 has 14 residues. Germline CDR1 and CDR2: SQVTM and ANQGSEA. The V segment lost 6 bases and the J segment 0 bases; nucleotides outside the gene matches: 7. CDR3 region: CSVGTGGSSYEQYF. DNA for the CDR3: TGCAGCGTCGGTACAGGGGGATCCTCCTACGAGCAGTACTTC.

This clone came up a few times. DNA of the CDR3: TGTGCCAGCACCCCGACCGGGACAGGGGGCTACGAGCAGTACTTC. This translates into CASTPTGTGGYEQYF. The chain carries TRBV28 and TRBJ2-7; 11 bases align to TRBD1. The V segment lost 7 bases and the J segment 3 bases; nucleotides outside the gene matches: 8. The CDR3 has 15 residues. Germline V CDR1 and CDR2: MDHEN, SYDVKM. The whole variable domain, remainder taken from reference TRBV28 and TRBJ2-7, is DVKVTQSSRYLVKRTGEKVFLECVQDMDHENMFWYRQDPGLGLRLIYFSYDVKMKEKGDIPEGYSVSREKKERFSLILESASTNQTSMYLCASTPTGTGGYEQYFGPGTRLTVT.

The J gene is TRBJ2-1, the V gene TRBV9; 9 bases align to TRBD2. The CDR3 totals 17 residues. Per the germline V gene, CDR1 is SGDLS and CDR2 is YYNGEE. The V segment lost 3 bases and the J segment 4 bases; nucleotides outside the gene matches: 11. The CDR3 reads CASSGDRGRARYNEQFF. The CDR3 DNA sequence: TGTGCCAGCAGCGGCGATCGCGGGAGGGCTAGGTACAATGAGCAGTTCTTC.

The rearrangement joins TRBV7-3 to TRBJ2-1, with 11 bases aligning to TRBD2. The germline CDR1 and CDR2 sequences are SGHTA and FQGTGA. The CDR3 runs to 16 residues. J gave up 4 bases and V 4 bases, and 6 bases lay outside the gene matches. Here the CDR3 reads CASSSLAGGRYNEQFF. DNA of the CDR3: TGTGCCAGCAGCTCCTTAGCGGGAGGGCGGTACAATGAGCAGTTCTTC.

V and J are TRBV7-9 and TRBJ1-1; perhaps TRBD1 as D (5 bases). The CDR3 extends over 11 amino acids. The V end lost 5 bases, the J end lost 6 bases, and 7 bases lay between the germline ends. The V gene's germline CDR1 is SEHNR and CDR2 FQNEAQ (reference sequence). This chain's CDR3 is CASSQGSEAFF. Here the CDR3 DNA reads TGTGCCAGCAGCCAGGGCTCTGAAGCTTTCTTT.

V is TRBV28 and J is TRBJ1-5; D gene uncertain. Per the germline V gene, CDR1 is MDHEN and CDR2 is SYDVKM. V gave up 4 bases and J gave up 6 bases, with 7 bases separating them. There are 12 residues in the CDR3. CDR3 sequence: CASSYGVQPQHF. CDR3 DNA: TGTGCCAGCAGTTACGGGGTTCAGCCCCAGCATTTT.

The CDR3 spells CASSFALSSYNEQFF. As DNA, the CDR3 is TGTGCCAGCAGCTTCGCGCTGAGCTCCTACAATGAGCAGTTCTTC. The chain carries TRBV7-2 and TRBJ2-1; D remains ambiguous. The CDR3 totals 15 residues. Trimming took 3 bases from V and 0 from J, leaving 9 bases between them. Germline CDR1 and CDR2: SGHTA and FQGNSA. Together with reference TRBV7-2 and TRBJ2-1, the CDR3 gives the full variable domain: GAGVSQSPSNKVTEKGKDVELRCDPISGHTALYWYRQSLGQGLEFLIYFQGNSAPDKSGLPSDRFSAERTGGSVSTLTIQRTQQEDSAVYLCASSFALSSYNEQFFGPGTRLTVL.

In its sample, this clone was seen a few times. The chain employs TRBV19 and TRBJ1-4; 10 bases match TRBD1. V shed 3 bases, J shed 8 bases, and the junction held 9 bases outside the gene matches. CDR1 LNHDA and CDR2 SQIVND come from the germline V gene (reference sequence). This CDR3 contains 16 residues. CDR3 sequence reads: CASSMETGGAGEKLFF. The CDR3 region has the DNA TGTGCCAGTAGTATGGAGACAGGGGGCGCAGGGGAAAAACTGTTTTTT.

This clone was detected only a few times. The rearrangement uses TRBV5-4 and TRBJ1-1, with 7 bases identical to TRBD1. The V gene's germline CDR1 is SGHNT and CDR2 YYREEE (reference sequence). CDR3 length: 16 residues. Germline trimming cut 2 bases from V and 6 bases from J; bases unmatched to any gene: 13. The CDR3 sequence is CASSLQGLTGKSEAFF. In DNA form, the CDR3 reads TGTGCCAGCAGCTTACAAGGACTGACAGGGAAGTCTGAAGCTTTCTTT. Full variable domain (outside the CDR3, taken from reference TRBV5-4 and TRBJ1-1): ETGVTQSPTHLIKTRGQQVTLRCSSQSGHNTVSWYQQALGQGPQFIFQYYREEENGRGNFPPRFSGLQFPNYSSELNVNALELDDSALYLCASSLQGLTGKSEAFFGQGTRLTVV.

The chain has TRBV5-1 and TRBJ1-2; unclear D gene. The V end was cut by 0 bases, the J end by 8 bases, with 11 bases between. Germline values: CDR1 SGHRS, CDR2 YFSETQ. The CDR3 sequence is 13 residues long. The CDR3 loop reads CASSLDSAGGYTF. The CDR3 region has the DNA TGCGCCAGCAGCTTGGACAGTGCTGGGGGCTACACCTTC.

On this clone: Distinct nucleotide sequences in the sample also encode this CDR3. The chain joins TRBV5-1 to TRBJ1-5, with D possibly matching TRBD1 (6 bases). Trimming took off 0 bases at V and 7 bases at J, with 11 bases between the two ends. Germline values: CDR1 SGHRS, CDR2 YFSETQ. CDR3 size: 14 residues. The CDR3 loop is CASSLDRGGQPQHF. The CDR3 region has the DNA TGCGCCAGCAGCTTGGATAGGGGGGGCCAGCCCCAGCATTTT.